Listed below are T cell receptor beta chains from one sample, sequenced in a study of T cell responses to AZD1222 COVID-19 vaccine. Clones were read by immunoSEQ multiplex PCR, and TCRdb kept only the in-frame ones, dropping some. Here the sample spans about 97,000 clones, 88% being singletons. The material was peripheral blood, obtained on day 0 of AZD1222 vaccination. The receptor set was obtained from an adult in good health. Each CDR3 is given with its conserved first and last residue. A D gene is named only where the DNA matches it firmly. Clone size is stated in some rows and not others, as once, few, many or a class when expanded.

NA	TRBV6-6	TRBJ1-1	NA	14	CASSYVGLNTEAFF	TGTGCCAGCAGTTACGTGGGGCTGAACACTGAAGCTTTCTTT
NA	TRBV7-2	TRBJ2-5	NA	13	CASSLQQLETQYF	TGTGCCAGCAGCTTACAGCAACTAGAGACCCAGTACTTC
once	TRBV2	TRBJ2-5	NA	12	CASKHNQETQYF	TGTGCCAGCAAACATAATCAAGAGACCCAGTACTTC
NA	TRBV4-3	TRBJ2-1	NA	16	CASSQDGGSGKFEQFF	TGCGCCAGCAGCCAAGATGGTGGTAGCGGTAAATTTGAGCAGTTCTTC
NA	TRBV19	TRBJ1-5	NA	14	CASSPLSGYQPQHF	TGTGCCAGTAGTCCTCTTTCAGGCTACCAGCCCCAGCATTTT
NA	TRBV30	TRBJ1-2	TRBD1	14	CAWTLSPGGYGYTF	TGTGCCTGGACCCTTTCGCCAGGGGGCTATGGCTACACCTTC
few	TRBV5-1	TRBJ2-6	NA	12	CASSSGANVLTF	TGCGCCAGCAGCTCCGGGGCCAACGTCCTGACTTTC
NA	TRBV19	TRBJ2-7	NA	15	CASKAPGQGRDEQYF	TGTGCCAGTAAAGCCCCGGGGCAGGGTAGGGACGAGCAGTACTTC
few	TRBV19	TRBJ2-5	NA	13	CASSIVPGETQYF	TGTGCCAGTAGTATAGTTCCGGGAGAGACCCAGTACTTC
few	TRBV10-2	TRBJ1-5	NA	14	CASSVLGRNQPQHF	TGCGCCAGCAGTGTTCTGGGGCGCAATCAGCCCCAGCATTTT
NA	TRBV18	TRBJ1-1	NA	17	CASSPRGSGQLNTEAFF	TGTGCCAGCTCGCCTCGGGGGTCAGGGCAGTTGAACACTGAAGCTTTCTTT
once	TRBV7-6	TRBJ1-4	TRBD1	15	CASSQSGGVREKLFF	TGTGCCAGCAGCCAATCAGGGGGCGTTCGGGAAAAACTGTTTTTT
NA	TRBV6-4	TRBJ2-2	NA	14	CASSEGGPTGELFF	TGTGCCAGCAGTGAAGGGGGTCCCACCGGGGAGCTGTTTTTT
NA	TRBV10-3	TRBJ2-7	NA	13	CAISGGAAHEQYF	TGTGCCATCAGTGGAGGGGCGGCCCACGAGCAGTACTTC
NA	TRBV6-5	TRBJ1-2	TRBD1	14	CASSSPDRMYGYTF	TGTGCCAGCAGTTCGCCGGACAGGATGTATGGCTACACCTTC
NA	TRBV2	TRBJ2-5	NA	15	CASTRLATLAETQYF	TGTGCCAGCACTAGATTGGCGACTCTGGCTGAGACCCAGTACTTC
NA	TRBV19	TRBJ1-5	TRBD1	16	CASSPGQGKGNQPQHF	TGTGCCAGTAGTCCAGGACAGGGGAAGGGCAATCAGCCCCAGCATTTT
once	TRBV12-3/TRBV12-4	TRBJ2-7	NA	13	CASSPSLTYEQYF	TGTGCCAGCAGTCCCTCGCTAACCTACGAGCAGTACTTC
NA	TRBV12-3/TRBV12-4	TRBJ1-2	NA	13	CASSLRGGYGYTF	TGTGCCAGCAGCCTCCGGGGTGGCTATGGCTACACCTTC
NA	TRBV12-5	TRBJ1-1	TRBD1	13	CASGFTGVGEAFF	TGTGCTAGTGGTTTTACAGGGGTGGGTGAAGCTTTCTTT